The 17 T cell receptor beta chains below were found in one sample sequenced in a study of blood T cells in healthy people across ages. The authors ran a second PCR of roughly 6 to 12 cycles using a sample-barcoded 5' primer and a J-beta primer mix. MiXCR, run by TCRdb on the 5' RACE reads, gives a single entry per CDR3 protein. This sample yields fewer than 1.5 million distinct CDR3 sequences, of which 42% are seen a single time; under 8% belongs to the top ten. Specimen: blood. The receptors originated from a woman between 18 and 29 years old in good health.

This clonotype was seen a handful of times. The chain's CDR3 is CSARDLSSGVSTDTQYF. In nucleotides, the CDR3 is TGCAGTGCTCGCGACCTTTCTAGCGGGGTTAGCACAGATACGCAGTATTTT. The chain employs TRBV20-1 and TRBJ2-3; 9 bases match TRBD2. The CDR3 is 17 residues long. CDR1 is DFQATT and CDR2 is SNEGSKA in the germline V gene (reference sequence). Trimming took 5 bases from V and 0 from J; bases not matched to a gene: 12.

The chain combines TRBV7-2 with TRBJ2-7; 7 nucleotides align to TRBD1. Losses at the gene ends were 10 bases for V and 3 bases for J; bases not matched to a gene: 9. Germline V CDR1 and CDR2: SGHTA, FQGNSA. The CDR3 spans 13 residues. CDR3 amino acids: CATTWDSYYEQYF. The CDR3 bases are TGTGCCACCACCTGGGACAGCTACTACGAGCAGTACTTC.

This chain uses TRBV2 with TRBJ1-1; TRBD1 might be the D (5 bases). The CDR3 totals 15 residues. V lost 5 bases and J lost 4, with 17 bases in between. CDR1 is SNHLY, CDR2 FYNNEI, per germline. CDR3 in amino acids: CASSTGGTWGTEAFF. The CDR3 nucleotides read TGTGCCAGCAGTACCGGAGGGACCTGGGGCACTGAAGCTTTCTTT.

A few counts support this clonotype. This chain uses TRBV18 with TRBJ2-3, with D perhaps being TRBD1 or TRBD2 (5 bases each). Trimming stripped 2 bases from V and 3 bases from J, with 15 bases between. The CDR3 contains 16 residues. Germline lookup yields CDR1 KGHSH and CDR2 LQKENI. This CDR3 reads CASSPVEGKSTDTQYF. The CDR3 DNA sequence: TGTGCCAGCTCACCAGTCGAGGGGAAGTCGACAGATACGCAGTATTTT.

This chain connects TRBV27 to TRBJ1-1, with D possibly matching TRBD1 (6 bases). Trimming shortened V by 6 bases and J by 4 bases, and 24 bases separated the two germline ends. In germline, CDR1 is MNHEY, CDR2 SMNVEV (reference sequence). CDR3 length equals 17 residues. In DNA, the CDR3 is TGTGCCAGCAGCCCGGGTGGCTCGGAGGGGGGTTTCACTGAAGCTTTCTTT. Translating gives CASSPGGSEGGFTEAFF.

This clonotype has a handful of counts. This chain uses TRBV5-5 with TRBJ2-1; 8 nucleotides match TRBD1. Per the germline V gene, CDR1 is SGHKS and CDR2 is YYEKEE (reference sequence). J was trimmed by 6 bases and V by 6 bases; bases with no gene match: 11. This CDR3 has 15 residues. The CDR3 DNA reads TGTGCCAGCACCCCAGGGGGCGTATTTTCCAATGAGCAGTTCTTC. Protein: CASTPGGVFSNEQFF.

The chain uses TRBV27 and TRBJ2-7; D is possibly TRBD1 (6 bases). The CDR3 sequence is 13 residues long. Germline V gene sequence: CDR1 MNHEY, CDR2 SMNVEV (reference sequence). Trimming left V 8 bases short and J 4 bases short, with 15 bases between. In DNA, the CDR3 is TGTGCCAGCGCCGAAGGGGGACAATACGAGCAGTACTTC. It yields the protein CASAEGGQYEQYF.

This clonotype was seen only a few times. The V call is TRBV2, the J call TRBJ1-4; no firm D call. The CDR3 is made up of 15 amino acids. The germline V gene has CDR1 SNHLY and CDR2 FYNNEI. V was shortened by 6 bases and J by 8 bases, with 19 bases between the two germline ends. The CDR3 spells CASSQVGVGGEKLFF. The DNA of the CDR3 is TGTGCCAGCAGCCAAGTCGGCGTCGGAGGGGAAAAACTGTTTTTT.

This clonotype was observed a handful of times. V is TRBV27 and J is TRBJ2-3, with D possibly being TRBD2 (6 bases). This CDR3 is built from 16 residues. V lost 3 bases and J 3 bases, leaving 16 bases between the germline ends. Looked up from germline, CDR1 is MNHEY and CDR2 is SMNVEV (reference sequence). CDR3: CASSFAAGRYTDTQYF. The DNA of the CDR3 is TGTGCCAGCAGTTTCGCGGCAGGGAGGTATACAGATACGCAGTATTTT.

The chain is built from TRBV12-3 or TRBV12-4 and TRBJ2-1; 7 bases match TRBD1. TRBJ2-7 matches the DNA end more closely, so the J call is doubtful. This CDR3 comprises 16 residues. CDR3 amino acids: CASSFPGTAVYNEQYF. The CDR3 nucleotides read TGTGCCAGCAGTTTTCCTGGGACAGCTGTCTACAATGAGCAGTACTTC.

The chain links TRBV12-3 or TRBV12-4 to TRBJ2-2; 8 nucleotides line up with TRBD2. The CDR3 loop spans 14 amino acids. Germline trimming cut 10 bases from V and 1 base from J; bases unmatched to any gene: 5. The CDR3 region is CANSAGVNTGELFF. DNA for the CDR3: TGTGCCAACTCAGCGGGAGTGAACACCGGGGAGCTGTTTTTT.

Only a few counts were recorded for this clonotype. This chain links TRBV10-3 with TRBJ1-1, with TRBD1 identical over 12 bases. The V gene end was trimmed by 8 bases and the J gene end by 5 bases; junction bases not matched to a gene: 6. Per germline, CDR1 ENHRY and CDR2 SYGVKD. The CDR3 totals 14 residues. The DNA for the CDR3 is TGTGCCATCGGTCGGGGACAGGGGGCGACTGAAGCTTTCTTT. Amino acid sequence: CAIGRGQGATEAFF.

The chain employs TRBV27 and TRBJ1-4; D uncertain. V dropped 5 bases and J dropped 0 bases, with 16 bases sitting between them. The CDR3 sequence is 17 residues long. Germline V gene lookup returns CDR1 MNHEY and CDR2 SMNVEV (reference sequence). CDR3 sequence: CASSPEDGPATNEKLFF. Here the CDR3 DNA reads TGTGCCAGCAGTCCAGAGGACGGGCCCGCAACTAATGAAAAACTGTTTTTT.

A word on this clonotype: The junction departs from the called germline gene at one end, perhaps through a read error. The CDR3 nucleotides read TGTACCAGCAGTTACTTTCGGGGGAGCGTCTACGAGCAGTACTTC. Residues: CTSSYFRGSVYEQYF. The V call is TRBV6-5, the J call TRBJ2-7, with D perhaps matching TRBD2 (6 bases). The CDR3 has 15 amino acids. Germline assignment: CDR1 MNHEY and CDR2 SVGAGI.

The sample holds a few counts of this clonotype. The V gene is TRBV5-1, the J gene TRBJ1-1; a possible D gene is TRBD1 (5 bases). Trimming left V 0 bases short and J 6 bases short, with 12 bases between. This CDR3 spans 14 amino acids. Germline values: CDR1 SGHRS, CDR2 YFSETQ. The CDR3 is CASSLEAGSSEAFF. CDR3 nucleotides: TGCGCCAGCAGCTTGGAAGCAGGGTCGTCTGAAGCTTTCTTT.

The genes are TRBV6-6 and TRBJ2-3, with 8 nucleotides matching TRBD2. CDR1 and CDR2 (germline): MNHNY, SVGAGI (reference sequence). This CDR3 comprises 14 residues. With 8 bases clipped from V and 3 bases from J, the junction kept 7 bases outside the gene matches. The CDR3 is CASAGPSGTDTQYF. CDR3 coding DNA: TGTGCCAGCGCCGGGCCTAGCGGGACAGATACGCAGTATTTT.

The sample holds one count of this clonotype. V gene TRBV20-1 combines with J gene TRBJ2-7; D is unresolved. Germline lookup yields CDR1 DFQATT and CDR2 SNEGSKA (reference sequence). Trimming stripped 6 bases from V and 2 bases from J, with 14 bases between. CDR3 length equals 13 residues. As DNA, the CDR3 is TGCAGTGCCCGAAGGGTCACAACCTACGAGCAGTACTTC. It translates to CSARRVTTYEQYF.